Below, one T cell receptor beta chain is given with its context. Its matching antigen is unknown. MiXCR was run by TCRdb on the RT-PCR reads, yielding one entry per CDR3 protein. The sample yields 200,000 to 300,000 distinct CDR3 sequences, 9.5% to 15% seen once. This entry belongs to a study of response to subunit inactivated influenza vaccine. CDR1 and CDR2 from the germline V gene are MGHRA and YSYEKL. The CDR3 is made up of 16 amino acids. Between the trimmed V and J ends, which lost 0 bases and 7 bases, there was a span of 18 bases. Notes on the study in general: Authors suggested each seasonal flu vaccination may recruit only limited numbers of new T cells.

This chain joins TRBV4-1 and TRBJ2-5; TRBD1 or TRBD2 may be the D gene (5 bases each). The sequencing here drew on non-naive T cells sorted from PBMCs, taken approximately 15 days before vaccination. This TCR was recovered from a man aged 50 to 60 who received an inactivated influenza vaccine. CDR3 in DNA: TGCGCCAGCAGCCAAGATTTCGGGACCCCCCTAGGGACCCAGTACTTC. Amino acid sequence: CASSQDFGTPLGTQYF.